This T cell receptor beta chain was obtained from a study of T-cell reconstitution after alpha-beta-depleted transplantation in children listed by TCRdb under 2016. A note on the overall study: The study quantitatively tracked T-cell immune reconstitution after TCRalphabeta/CD19-depleted allogeneic hematopoietic cell transplantation in children using TCR repertoire profiling.

The paper's findings and limits, for the study overall: Over subsequent months, a decline in hyperexpanded clone frequencies was noted, and after one year, T-cell counts and TCRbeta diversity were mostly ascribed to newly produced T cells. The apparently early recovery of alphabetaT-cell counts about two months after transplant reportedly depended on only several hundred rapidly expanded clones that came from non-depleted graft cells. In some patients, the high TCRbeta diversity seen at day 60 was put down to recipient T cells and intrathymic progenitors that had survived conditioning.

The germline ends are 19 bases apart after V is trimmed by 6 bases and J by 0 bases. The CDR3 runs 18 amino acids, cysteine and phenylalanine included. This entry keeps only the CDR3 DNA: 54 bases, framed from base 1. The germline V gene encodes CDR1 SGHRS and CDR2 YFSETQ. This clonotype has a count of ten or more. There is no known antigen for this receptor. No much larger clone exists at a distance of one base, and base qualities are not known. The library was generated by PCR. Reads for this sample came from an Illumina HiSeq 2500. To normalize quantification of the TCRbeta repertoire, the TCR libraries were built with molecular barcoding that relied on unique molecular identifiers. TCRdb reprocessing: public reads trimmed at Q25 with fastp, clones called with MiXCR, in-frame beta chains kept. Rows with one shared CDR3 protein collapse into an entry with the most common genes and DNA. For this sample there are fewer than 350,000 distinct CDR3 sequences; less than 9.5% appear just once. The ten largest clones capture over 7.5% of the sample.

The treatment or condition label, as the study defines it: allogeneic hematopoietic cell transplantation with graft depleted of TCRalphabeta T cells and CD19 B cells. TCRalphabeta/CD19-depleted allogeneic hematopoietic cell grafts were given to the transplant recipients, all of whom were children. Specimen: peripheral blood, collected 360 days after TCRalphabeta/CD19-depleted stem cell transplant. The sequence was collected from a female patient aged 2 to 10 who had a stem cell transplant for Fanconi anemia, so the T cells may come from the graft donor. The rearrangement joined TRBV5-1 to TRBJ2-6; the D region may be TRBD1 or TRBD2, each matching 5 bases equally. The base sequence is TGCGCCAGCAACATAGGGACGGGACCGCACTCTGGGGCCAACGTCCTGACTTTC. Its protein is CASNIGTGPHSGANVLTF.